This record concerns one T cell receptor beta chain sequence. Its specific antigen is unknown. Base qualities are not provided; no much larger clone lies one nucleotide away. The data were taken from a study of multiple sclerosis patients with progressive multifocal leukoencephalopathy (dated by TCRdb to between 2018 and 2021). With regard to the full study: Peripheral T and B cells were examined in MS patients who went on to develop PML (4 under natalizumab, 1 after alemtuzumab) as well as in treated patients who did not. Longitudinal follow-up was performed in two natalizumab-treated patients who later developed PML, from before therapy through 6 and 12 months to PML onset. The goal of the study was to detect any JC virus-specific or public T-cell expansions that arose at the time of PML onset.

Library construction relied on the immunoSEQ multiplex PCR assay. Synthetic inline TR CDR3 controls covering all V-J pairings were spiked into each PCR so that template counts could be estimated and amplification bias removed. Reads were processed so that amplification and sequencing bias were reduced, and quantification was performed against synthetic TR CDR3 analogs. On the study's bioinformatics: In ImmunoSEQ Analyzer, raw data were processed so that out-of-frame sequences and CDR3s with stop codons were removed, with gene names following IMGT nomenclature. Normalized Shannon entropy, defined as 1 minus Pielou's evenness, was used to summarize repertoire diversity. Only TRB sequences sharing the V gene, the J gene and the CDR3 were counted as identical. Public PML clonotypes were CDR3s shared by two or more PML-onset samples but absent earlier, in controls, and in public databases. Position-by-position CDR3 amino acid composition was analyzed in Skylign with the observed count method. TCRdb holds this immuneACCESS table with in-frame rearrangements only. Some clones are missing; in checked studies, unresolved V genes explain under half, and the rest has no known cause. D and trimming come from the DNA, and the V and J calls and clone size come from that table. The table for this sample lists 29,000 or so clones; over 85% of them were counted only once. The leading ten clones occupy 1.5% of the sample.

Reading the germline V gene (reference sequence) gives CDR1 LNHDA and CDR2 SQIVND. The CDR3 runs 17 amino acids, cysteine and phenylalanine included. Solely the CDR3 DNA is kept, with 51 bases framed from the first base. Deletion took 3 bases off V and 4 bases off J, with a span of 19 bases between the germline ends. Findings and caveats that apply to the study as a whole: Most PML patients had lower normalized Shannon entropy, suggesting less diverse TRB repertoires, while values in the natalizumab-treated controls sat near 1. Only peripheral blood was analyzed, although cerebrospinal fluid or brain lymphocytes might be more informative for natalizumab-associated PML. At the time PML developed, no common TRBV or TRBJ gene usage or preferential TRBV-TRBJ pairings were detected. TRB clones above 0.5% frequency appeared only in PML patients, but expanded clones at PML onset were already present before and during natalizumab therapy. Because the cohort was small and descriptive, it remained unclear whether the findings reflect JC virus infection or general immunocompromise.

The time point label of this sample denotes: 6 months of natalizumab therapy. The sample's treatment or condition, from its label and the paper: on natalizumab therapy at sampling. Every listed patient had received interferon beta before, and every PML patient was female. Blood samples at T1 and T2 were obtained at 6 and 12 months of natalizumab therapy, respectively. Isolation of peripheral blood mononuclear cells was performed by Ficoll-Hypaque density gradient centrifugation. The chain employs TRBV19 and TRBJ1-5; a tentative D call is TRBD1 (6 bases match). The sequence was obtained from a human donor with multiple sclerosis. Here the sequenced sample was PBMCs, taken from a patient treated with natalizumab. CDR3 region: CASSILDGGRDNQPQHF. The DNA is as follows: TGTGCCAGTAGTATCCTCGATGGGGGCAGGGATAATCAGCCCCAGCATTTT.